This is a list of T cell receptor beta chains from one sample in a study of T cells in Graves' hyperthyroidism and ophthalmopathy. TCRdb reprocessed the multiplex PCR reads with MiXCR, giving one entry per CDR3 protein. The sample lists a few hundred thousand distinct CDR3 sequences; around 21% were seen once. The specimen was blood. The receptors were gathered from a man younger than 30 with Graves' hyperthyroidism. CDR3s include the opening cysteine and the closing phenylalanine or tryptophan. A D gene is named only where the DNA matches it firmly. Clone size, where shown, is once, few, many, or a class for clones that have expanded.

D gene: TRBD1
clone size: many
J gene: TRBJ1-2
V gene: TRBV9
CDR3 protein: CASSEGTGHPGGYGYTF
CDR3 DNA: TGTGCCAGCAGCGAGGGGACAGGGCACCCGGGAGGCTATGGCTACACCTTC

D gene: .
clone size: .
J gene: TRBJ1-1
V gene: TRBV27
CDR3 protein: CASRPTGSTEACF
CDR3 DNA: TGTGCCAGCAGGCCTACAGGGAGCACTGAAGCTTGCTTT

D gene: .
clone size: many
J gene: TRBJ2-5
V gene: TRBV11-2
CDR3 protein: CASSVRFWDGETQYF
CDR3 DNA: TGTGCCAGCAGCGTCCGTTTTTGGGACGGCGAGACCCAGTACTTC

D gene: .
clone size: few
J gene: TRBJ1-2
V gene: TRBV27
CDR3 protein: CASSLSPGYYGYTF
CDR3 DNA: TGTGCCAGCAGTTTATCCCCAGGGTACTATGGCTACACCTTC

D gene: .
clone size: .
J gene: TRBJ2-7
V gene: TRBV5-1
CDR3 protein: CASSLEGLGYEQYF
CDR3 DNA: TGCGCCAGCAGCTTGGAGGGGCTTGGGTACGAGCAGTACTTC

D gene: TRBD2
clone size: many
J gene: TRBJ2-7
V gene: TRBV11-2
CDR3 protein: CASSSIRGGPYEQYF
CDR3 DNA: TGTGCCAGCAGCTCAATACGCGGGGGGCCCTACGAGCAGTACTTC

D gene: TRBD1
clone size: many
J gene: TRBJ1-2
V gene: TRBV6-2/TRBV6-3
CDR3 protein: CASSPRGAHAADGYTF
CDR3 DNA: TGTGCCAGCAGCCCCAGGGGGGCCCACGCGGCCGATGGCTACACCTTC

D gene: .
clone size: many
J gene: TRBJ1-5
V gene: TRBV6-2/TRBV6-3
CDR3 protein: CASSYGLGRSNQPQHF
CDR3 DNA: TGTGCCAGCAGTTACGGGTTGGGACGGAGCAATCAGCCCCAGCATTTT

D gene: .
clone size: many
J gene: TRBJ1-1
V gene: TRBV2
CDR3 protein: CASRLRDTLTEAFF
CDR3 DNA: TGTGCCAGCAGGCTCCGGGACACCCTCACTGAAGCTTTCTTT

D gene: .
clone size: many
J gene: TRBJ2-7
V gene: TRBV30
CDR3 protein: CAWSGGYEQYF
CDR3 DNA: TGTGCCTGGAGTGGAGGCTACGAGCAGTACTTC

D gene: .
clone size: many
J gene: TRBJ2-5
V gene: TRBV15
CDR3 protein: CATSRGGETQYF
CDR3 DNA: TGTGCCACCAGCAGAGGGGGAGAGACCCAGTACTTC

D gene: .
clone size: many
J gene: TRBJ1-5
V gene: TRBV19
CDR3 protein: CASSISLQPQHF
CDR3 DNA: TGTGCCAGTAGTATTTCCCTTCAGCCCCAGCATTTT

D gene: .
clone size: many
J gene: TRBJ1-5
V gene: TRBV25-1
CDR3 protein: CATEQGGRLKYSNQPQHF
CDR3 DNA: TGTGCCACCGAACAGGGTGGACGACTGAAGTATAGCAATCAGCCCCAGCATTTT

D gene: .
clone size: many
J gene: TRBJ1-1
V gene: TRBV12-3/TRBV12-4
CDR3 protein: CASRRIRDTEAFF
CDR3 DNA: TGTGCCAGCAGACGAATCAGGGACACTGAAGCTTTCTTT

D gene: .
clone size: .
J gene: TRBJ2-2
V gene: TRBV13
CDR3 protein: CASSFGLLNTGELFF
CDR3 DNA: TGTGCCAGCAGCTTCGGGCTCTTAAACACCGGGGAGCTGTTTTTT

D gene: TRBD2
clone size: .
J gene: TRBJ2-2
V gene: TRBV20-1
CDR3 protein: CSATIAGVGELFF
CDR3 DNA: TGCAGTGCTACTATAGCGGGAGTCGGGGAGCTGTTTTTT

D gene: .
clone size: few
J gene: TRBJ2-2
V gene: TRBV9
CDR3 protein: CASSSQGFGSGELFF
CDR3 DNA: TGTGCCAGCAGCTCGCAGGGCTTTGGCTCCGGGGAGCTGTTTTTT

D gene: .
clone size: many
J gene: TRBJ1-1
V gene: TRBV19
CDR3 protein: CASSIDSPRANTEAFF
CDR3 DNA: TGTGCCAGTAGTATAGATTCGCCAAGGGCCAACACTGAAGCTTTCTTT

D gene: .
clone size: many
J gene: TRBJ1-2
V gene: TRBV28
CDR3 protein: CATSLGPLGYTF
CDR3 DNA: TGTGCCACCTCTTTGGGGCCCCTTGGCTACACCTTC

D gene: TRBD2
clone size: many
J gene: TRBJ2-5
V gene: TRBV2
CDR3 protein: CASARREGTETQYF
CDR3 DNA: TGTGCCAGCGCCCGGCGGGAGGGAACCGAGACCCAGTACTTC

D gene: .
clone size: many
J gene: TRBJ1-2
V gene: TRBV29-1
CDR3 protein: CSVVGNGYTF
CDR3 DNA: TGCAGCGTTGTGGGGAATGGCTACACCTTC

D gene: .
clone size: .
J gene: TRBJ1-1
V gene: TRBV4-1
CDR3 protein: CASSQEKVRNTEAFF
CDR3 DNA: TGCGCCAGCAGCCAAGAAAAGGTCCGGAACACTGAAGCTTTCTTT

D gene: .
clone size: few
J gene: TRBJ1-6
V gene: TRBV19
CDR3 protein: CASSSAVSPLHF
CDR3 DNA: TGTGCCAGTAGTTCAGCGGTTTCACCCCTCCACTTT

D gene: .
clone size: few
J gene: TRBJ1-1
V gene: TRBV5-1
CDR3 protein: CASSKTFGGTLLNTEAFF
CDR3 DNA: TGCGCCAGCAGCAAGACCTTCGGGGGAACCCTTTTGAACACTGAAGCTTTCTTT

D gene: .
clone size: .
J gene: TRBJ2-7
V gene: TRBV6-1
CDR3 protein: CASSDRVPLGQSEQYF
CDR3 DNA: TGTGCCAGCAGTGATAGAGTGCCCCTCGGACAGAGCGAGCAGTACTTC

D gene: TRBD1
clone size: few
J gene: TRBJ2-7
V gene: TRBV20-1
CDR3 protein: CSASTDREPYEQYF
CDR3 DNA: TGCAGTGCATCGACGGACAGGGAGCCCTACGAGCAGTACTTC

D gene: .
clone size: many
J gene: TRBJ2-2
V gene: TRBV2
CDR3 protein: CASVAKLSGTGELFF
CDR3 DNA: TGTGCCAGCGTGGCGAAGTTATCCGGGACCGGGGAACTGTTTTTT

D gene: .
clone size: few
J gene: TRBJ1-6
V gene: TRBV28
CDR3 protein: CASKGGPYNSPLHF
CDR3 DNA: TGTGCCAGCAAAGGGGGGCCCTATAATTCACCCCTCCACTTT

D gene: .
clone size: many
J gene: TRBJ1-1
V gene: TRBV15
CDR3 protein: CATSRDRGIRATEAFF
CDR3 DNA: TGTGCCACCAGCAGAGATCGGGGGATCCGGGCCACTGAAGCTTTCTTT

D gene: TRBD1
clone size: many
J gene: TRBJ2-5
V gene: TRBV6-2/TRBV6-3
CDR3 protein: CASSYSPDRSEETQYF
CDR3 DNA: TGTGCCAGCAGTTACTCTCCGGACAGGTCTGAAGAGACCCAGTACTTC